This T cell receptor beta chain was sequenced for a study of blood T cell repertoires in COVID-19. At the level of the study: Both acute and convalescent COVID-19 samples were obtained from the United States, Italy and Spain. T cells, B-cell-depleted T cells, or PBMCs provided the cDNA or gDNA that served as material.

Authors' analysis steps: Reference gene primer amplification gave estimated nucleated cell counts. Generated by immunoSEQ multiplex PCR, the TCRdb table keeps only in-frame clones and is missing some. That table supplies the V and J calls and clone size; D and trimming were determined from the DNA. The table lists 140,000 to 150,000 clones, 75% to 90% of them singletons, with 1.5% to 2% in the top ten. CDR1 is SEHNR and CDR2 is FQNEAQ in the germline V gene (reference sequence). Trimming pared 4 bases from V and 7 bases from J, leaving 7 bases between. CDR3 length equals 12 residues. The origin of this receptor is a woman between 45 and 65 years old with acute or convalescent COVID-19. This chain uses TRBV7-9 with TRBJ2-2; D may be TRBD2 (5 bases). The sequenced material came from peripheral blood. The CDR3 loop is CASSSGVGELFF. CDR3 nucleotides: TGTGCCAGCAGCTCCGGGGTCGGGGAGCTGTTTTTT.